These 6 T cell receptor beta chains share one sample of origin, sequenced in a study of post-analysis software for immune sequencing data. The antigens these receptors bind are not known. Notes on the study in general: Compared with controls, patients had more of 4 or 5 TRBV segments, including TRBV5-6, TRBV5-1 and TRBV20-1.

Sequencing libraries made from TCR beta cDNA carried unique molecular identifiers. TCRdb ran MiXCR on the PCR reads and lists one entry per CDR3 protein. This table has 550,000 to 700,000 distinct CDR3 sequences, 40% to 50% appearing once. The source material was blood. The receptors were gathered from a girl aged 10 to 17 with multiple sclerosis.

The chain is built from TRBV6-5 and TRBJ1-2; 9 nucleotides line up with TRBD1. The V gene's germline CDR1 is MNHEY and CDR2 SVGAGI. The CDR3 runs 18 residues. After removal of 2 bases from V and 6 bases from J, the junction contained 16 bases not matched to a gene. CDR3 amino acids: CASSYVRIRDREIHGYTF. The CDR3 region has the DNA TGTGCCAGCAGTTACGTAAGGATCCGGGACAGGGAGATTCATGGCTACACCTTC.

J is TRBJ2-3 and V is TRBV12-3 or TRBV12-4, with 9 bases identical to TRBD1. The CDR3 consists of 14 residues. V shed 6 bases, J shed 5 bases, and the junction held 6 bases outside the gene matches. The CDR3 reads CASSRQDRGDTQYF. CDR3 nucleotides: TGTGCCAGCAGCAGACAGGACAGGGGAGATACGCAGTATTTT.

The chain recombines TRBV10-3 with TRBJ2-3; D perhaps matches TRBD2 (7 bases). Trimming stripped 4 bases from V and 6 bases from J, with 14 bases between. The germline V gene has CDR1 ENHRY and CDR2 SYGVKD. CDR3 size: 14 residues. CDR3 residues: CAISVRAGADTQYF. The CDR3 coding sequence is TGTGCCATCAGTGTAAGGGCGGGGGCGGATACGCAGTATTTT.

This clonotype has just a few counts. The V and J genes are TRBV12-3 or TRBV12-4 and TRBJ2-5; TRBD1 matches 8 bases. The J call may be wrong; the DNA end is better matched by TRBJ2-7. The CDR3 length is 14 residues. CDR3 bases: TGTGCCAGCAGCCCGGACAGGGACAGCGACGAGCAGTACTTC. Amino acids: CASSPDRDSDEQYF.

The rearrangement uses TRBV2 and TRBJ2-3; TRBD1 aligns across 7 bases. Germline V gene data show CDR1 as SNHLY and CDR2 as FYNNEI. Germline trimming cut 6 bases from V and 4 bases from J; bases unmatched to any gene: 16. This CDR3 is 17 amino acids long. Written as DNA, the CDR3 is TGTGCCAGCAGCGCAACAGGGGCGCGGCGAGGACCAGATACGCAGTATTTT. Residues: CASSATGARRGPDTQYF.

The CDR3 DNA is TGCGCCAGCAGCCAAGATTGGACGGGACAGCATCTCACAGATACGCAGTATTTT. It specifies CASSQDWTGQHLTDTQYF. This chain links TRBV4-1 with TRBJ2-3; the match to TRBD1 covers 7 bases. Trimming cost V 0 bases and J 2 bases; bases outside gene matches: 11. Germline V gives CDR1 MGHRA, CDR2 YSYEKL. The CDR3 covers 18 residues.